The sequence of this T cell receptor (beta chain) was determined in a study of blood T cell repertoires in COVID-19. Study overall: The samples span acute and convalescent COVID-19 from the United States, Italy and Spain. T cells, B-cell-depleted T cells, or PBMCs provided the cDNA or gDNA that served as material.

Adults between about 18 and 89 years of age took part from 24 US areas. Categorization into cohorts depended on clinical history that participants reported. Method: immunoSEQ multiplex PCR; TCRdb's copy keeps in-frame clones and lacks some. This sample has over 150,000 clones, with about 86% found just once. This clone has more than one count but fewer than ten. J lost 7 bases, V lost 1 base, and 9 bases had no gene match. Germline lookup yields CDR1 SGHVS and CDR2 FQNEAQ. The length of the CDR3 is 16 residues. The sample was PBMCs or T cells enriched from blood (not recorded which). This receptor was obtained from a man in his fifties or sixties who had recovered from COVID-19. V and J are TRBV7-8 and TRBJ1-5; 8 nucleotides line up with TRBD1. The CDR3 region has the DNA TGTGCCAGCAGCTTAGGTTCGACAGGGGAATTCCAGCCCCAGCATTTT. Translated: CASSLGSTGEFQPQHF.